The 26 T cell receptor beta chains below come from one sample, sequenced in a study of T cell responses to AZD1222 COVID-19 vaccine. The data were produced by immunoSEQ multiplex PCR, yet TCRdb's version contains in-frame clones alone and is incomplete. Altogether around 140,000 clones are present, about 93% being singletons, with the ten largest covering 5.1%. Here the sequenced sample was peripheral blood, taken on day 0 of AZD1222 vaccination. These receptors came from an adult in good health.

The chain carries TRBV4-3 and TRBJ1-4; unclear D gene. Per germline, CDR1 LGHNA and CDR2 YSLEER. Deletions cut 1 base from V and 0 bases from J, with 9 bases between. The CDR3 contains 16 residues. CDR3 coding DNA: TGCGCCAGCAGCCAAGTAGGCGGCGCAACTAATGAAAAACTGTTTTTT. This translates into CASSQVGGATNEKLFF.

This chain joins TRBV7-9 and TRBJ2-3, with 11 bases identical to TRBD1. J lost 1 base, V lost 4 bases, and 4 bases had no gene match. Germline V lookup: CDR1 SEHNR, CDR2 FQNEAQ (reference sequence). The CDR3 loop spans 16 amino acids. CDR3 DNA sequence: TGTGCCAGCAGCTCAGGACAGGGGGCTGGCACAGATACGCAGTATTTT. Translated, it gives CASSSGQGAGTDTQYF.

CDR3 nucleotide sequence: TGTGCCACCAGTGATCCTGGACTCACCGGGGAGCTGTTTTTT. It yields the protein CATSDPGLTGELFF. V is TRBV24-1 and J is TRBJ2-2; D possibly corresponds to TRBD2 (5 bases). The CDR3 is 14 residues long. Trimming shortened V by 3 bases and J by 4 bases, and 8 bases separated the two germline ends. The germline CDR1 and CDR2 sequences are KGHDR and SFDVKD.

This chain links TRBV20-1 with TRBJ1-1; no reliable D call. Trimming took 6 bases from V and 3 from J, leaving 8 bases between them. The CDR3 runs 11 residues. The germline gives CDR1 DFQATT, CDR2 SNEGSKA (reference sequence). The CDR3: CSAKDYTEAFF. The DNA of the CDR3 is TGCAGTGCCAAGGACTACACTGAAGCTTTCTTT.

The V and J genes are TRBV3-1 (or the pseudogene TRBV3-2) and TRBJ1-5, with 10 bases aligning to TRBD1. This CDR3 has 18 residues. Losses at the gene ends were 5 bases for V and 0 bases for J; bases not matched to a gene: 10. Germline V gene lookup returns CDR1 LGHDT and CDR2 YNNKEL (reference sequence). The CDR3 nucleotides read TGTGCCAGCAGCTCCGGACAGGGGGTCCCTTATAGCAATCAGCCCCAGCATTTT. It is translated as CASSSGQGVPYSNQPQHF.

CDR3 loop: CASSPPFRGDEQFF. CDR3 bases: TGTGCCAGCTCACCCCCGTTTAGGGGCGATGAGCAGTTCTTC. The chain has TRBV18 and TRBJ2-1; tentative D call: TRBD1 (5 bases). The CDR3 totals 14 residues. Trimming shortened V by 3 bases and J by 8 bases, and 14 bases separated the two germline ends. The germline V gene encodes CDR1 KGHSH and CDR2 LQKENI.

CDR3 in DNA: TGTGCCATCAGTTCCCTGGGGGAAATAGGATCACCCCTCCACTTT. Encoded protein: CAISSLGEIGSPLHF. The chain combines TRBV10-3 with TRBJ1-6; a weak D match, TRBD1 (5 bases). Trimming took 5 bases from V and 10 from J, leaving 18 bases between them. CDR3 length equals 15 residues. CDR1 and CDR2 (germline): ENHRY, SYGVKD.

The chain links TRBV5-1 to TRBJ2-7, with D possibly matching TRBD2 (6 bases). The V gene lost 0 bases and the J gene lost 6 bases, with 13 bases spanning the gap. Germline CDR1 reads SGHRS; CDR2 reads YFSETQ. This CDR3 has 14 residues. CDR3 DNA sequence: TGCGCCAGCAGCTTGGAACGGGTGGGGGGCGAGCAGTACTTC. It is translated as CASSLERVGGEQYF.

Here the CDR3 reads CASRRQGGTGELFF. The CDR3, as DNA: TGTGCCAGCAGGCGACAGGGAGGAACCGGGGAGCTGTTTTTT. The gene calls are TRBV6-5 and TRBJ2-2; a weak D match, TRBD1 (7 bases). The V end was cut by 6 bases, the J end by 5 bases, with 13 bases between. Germline loops: CDR1 MNHEY, CDR2 SVGAGI. The length of the CDR3 is 14 residues.

The table lists this clone with a count of one. CDR3 loop: CASSLTGTYQDNEQFF. The CDR3 region has the DNA TGTGCCAGCAGCTTGACAGGGACATACCAAGACAATGAGCAGTTCTTC. The V call is TRBV7-9, the J call TRBJ2-1; 7 positions agree with TRBD1. Germline V gives CDR1 SEHNR, CDR2 FQNEAQ (reference sequence). Trimming cost V 3 bases and J 5 bases; bases outside gene matches: 10. The CDR3 is 16 residues long.

The CDR3 bases are TGCAGTGCTAACGGAGGCTACGAGCAGTACTTC. Amino acids: CSANGGYEQYF. The V gene is TRBV20-1, the J gene TRBJ2-7; possibly TRBD2 for D (5 bases). V lost 4 bases to trimming and J lost 3 bases, with 7 bases between them. This CDR3 region has 11 residues. Per the germline V gene, CDR1 is DFQATT and CDR2 is SNEGSKA (reference sequence).

In its sample, this clone was seen once. The rearrangement uses TRBV29-1 and TRBJ1-2; no clear D. Trimming removed 7 bases at V and 0 bases at J, with 6 bases between. Germline CDR1 and CDR2: SQVTM and ANQGSEA. The CDR3 length is 11 residues. The CDR3 loop is CSAEANYGYTF. The DNA for the CDR3 is TGCAGCGCCGAGGCTAACTATGGCTACACCTTC.

The CDR3 protein is CASSPDASNQPQHF. The CDR3 DNA sequence: TGTGCCAGCAGCCCGGACGCTAGCAATCAGCCCCAGCATTTT. The V and J genes are TRBV6-2 or TRBV6-3 and TRBJ1-5; D is unresolved. This CDR3 region has 14 residues. Germline V gene lookup returns CDR1 MNHEY and CDR2 SVGEGT. Trimming cost V 6 bases and J 0 bases, with 9 bases left between them.

This clone appeared once. This chain links TRBV5-1 with TRBJ2-3, with 7 bases identical to TRBD2. The CDR3 extends over 18 amino acids. CDR1 and CDR2 (germline): SGHRS, YFSETQ. V was pared by 0 bases and J by 0 bases, with 10 bases of the junction left unmatched. The CDR3 region has the DNA TGCGCCAGCAGCTTGGTACCACTTCCTAGCGGAAGCACAGATACGCAGTATTTT. Translating it yields CASSLVPLPSGSTDTQYF.

This chain connects TRBV30 to TRBJ1-3, with D maybe TRBD1 (5 bases). Trimming removed 0 bases at V and 2 bases at J, with 8 bases between. Germline-derived CDR1 and CDR2 are GTSNPN and SVGIG (reference sequence). CDR3 length: 14 residues. The DNA of the CDR3 is TGTGCCTGGAGTGTACGGACACCTGGAAACACCATATATTTT. Its protein product is CAWSVRTPGNTIYF.

This chain connects TRBV5-1 to TRBJ2-7, with 7 bases lining up with TRBD1. The CDR3 totals 15 residues. From germline, CDR1 is SGHRS and CDR2 YFSETQ. V gave up 1 base and J gave up 1 base; unmatched junction bases: 5. DNA for the CDR3: TGCGCCAGCAGCTTGCTAGGGGGCGCGTCCTACGAGCAGTACTTC. It codes for CASSLLGGASYEQYF. Variable domain in full (rest from reference TRBV5-1 and TRBJ2-7): KAGVTQTPRYLIKTRGQQVTLSCSPISGHRSVSWYQQTPGQGLQFLFEYFSETQRNKGNFPGRFSGRQFSNSRSEMNVSTLELGDSALYLCASSLLGGASYEQYFGPGTRLTVT.

This chain's CDR3 is CASRPGQDGYEPQHF. The CDR3 DNA reads TGTGCCAGCAGACCCGGACAGGACGGCTATGAGCCCCAGCATTTT. The chain is built from TRBV6-5 and TRBJ1-5; 7 bases match TRBD1. There are 15 residues in the CDR3. With 6 bases clipped from V and 8 bases from J, the junction kept 13 bases outside the gene matches. CDR1 MNHEY and CDR2 SVGAGI come from the germline V gene.

The chain has TRBV7-9 and TRBJ1-6; D not certain. The V and J ends lost 4 bases and 0 bases respectively, with 16 bases between them. CDR1 and CDR2 (germline): SEHNR, FQNEAQ (reference sequence). The CDR3 length is 18 residues. The CDR3 spells CASSSSGLASSYNSPLHF. In nucleotides, the CDR3 is TGTGCCAGCAGCTCGTCCGGGCTCGCTAGCTCCTATAATTCACCCCTCCACTTT.

The chain has TRBV6-5 and TRBJ2-7; D remains ambiguous. Trimming took 0 bases from V and 7 from J, leaving 16 bases between them. Germline CDR1 and CDR2: MNHEY and SVGAGI. The CDR3 is made up of 15 amino acids. CDR3 loop: CASSYSMNGPREQYF. CDR3 DNA: TGTGCCAGCAGTTACTCGATGAATGGCCCTCGGGAGCAGTACTTC.

The chain links TRBV12-3 or TRBV12-4 to TRBJ1-1; 7 positions agree with TRBD1. V lost 3 bases to trimming and J lost 11 bases; unmatched junction nucleotides: 3. The length of the CDR3 is 11 residues. The CDR3 DNA reads TGTGCCAGCAGTTTGACAGGGCGGGCTTTCTTT. Translating gives CASSLTGRAFF.

The chain uses TRBV12-3 or TRBV12-4 and TRBJ2-7, with D perhaps being TRBD1 or TRBD2 (5 bases each). This CDR3 spans 13 amino acids. Trimming cost V 6 bases and J 2 bases, with 11 bases left between them. DNA of the CDR3: TGTGCCAGCAGCCGGGACCGAACCTACGAGCAGTACTTC. The encoded protein is CASSRDRTYEQYF.

CDR3 nucleotide sequence: TGTGCCAGCAGACTAGCGGGAGGGTTCAATGAGCAGTTCTTC. Protein sequence: CASRLAGGFNEQFF. V and J are TRBV6-5 and TRBJ2-1; TRBD2 matches at 13 bases. The V gene end was trimmed by 6 bases and the J gene end by 6 bases; junction bases not matched to a gene: 2. Germline assignment: CDR1 MNHEY and CDR2 SVGAGI. The CDR3 runs 14 residues.

The chain joins TRBV7-2 to TRBJ2-7; the D gene is possibly TRBD1 (5 bases). Germline CDR1 SGHTA, CDR2 FQGNSA. The CDR3 spans 14 residues. The V end was cut by 2 bases, the J end by 7 bases, with 15 bases between. The CDR3 reads CASSLSGAAREQYF. The CDR3 DNA reads TGTGCCAGCAGCTTATCTGGGGCAGCGCGTGAGCAGTACTTC.

The chain combines TRBV9 with TRBJ1-2; TRBD1 matches at 8 bases. Germline CDR1 and CDR2: SGDLS and YYNGEE. The CDR3 is 14 residues long. Unmatched junction bases numbered 2, after V lost 0 bases and J lost 4 bases. CDR3 DNA: TGTGCCAGCAGCGTAGGACAGGGGACCTATGGCTACACCTTC. Residues: CASSVGQGTYGYTF.

The genes are TRBV11-2 and TRBJ1-1; the match to TRBD1 covers 11 bases. V lost 5 bases to trimming and J lost 5 bases; unmatched junction nucleotides: 4. The CDR3 is 14 residues long. Germline values: CDR1 SGHAT, CDR2 FQNNGV. CDR3 in DNA: TGTGCCAGCAGCCCCGGGACAGGGGGGACTGAAGCTTTCTTT. Its translation: CASSPGTGGTEAFF.

This clone was detected once. The chain recombines TRBV9 with TRBJ1-1; no clear D gene. Trimming cost V 1 base and J 1 base, with 11 bases left between them. The CDR3 runs to 15 residues. Germline CDR1 reads SGDLS; CDR2 reads YYNGEE. As DNA, the CDR3 is TGTGCCAGCAGCGTATCGCTCACACCGAACACTGAAGCTTTCTTT. Its protein product is CASSVSLTPNTEAFF.